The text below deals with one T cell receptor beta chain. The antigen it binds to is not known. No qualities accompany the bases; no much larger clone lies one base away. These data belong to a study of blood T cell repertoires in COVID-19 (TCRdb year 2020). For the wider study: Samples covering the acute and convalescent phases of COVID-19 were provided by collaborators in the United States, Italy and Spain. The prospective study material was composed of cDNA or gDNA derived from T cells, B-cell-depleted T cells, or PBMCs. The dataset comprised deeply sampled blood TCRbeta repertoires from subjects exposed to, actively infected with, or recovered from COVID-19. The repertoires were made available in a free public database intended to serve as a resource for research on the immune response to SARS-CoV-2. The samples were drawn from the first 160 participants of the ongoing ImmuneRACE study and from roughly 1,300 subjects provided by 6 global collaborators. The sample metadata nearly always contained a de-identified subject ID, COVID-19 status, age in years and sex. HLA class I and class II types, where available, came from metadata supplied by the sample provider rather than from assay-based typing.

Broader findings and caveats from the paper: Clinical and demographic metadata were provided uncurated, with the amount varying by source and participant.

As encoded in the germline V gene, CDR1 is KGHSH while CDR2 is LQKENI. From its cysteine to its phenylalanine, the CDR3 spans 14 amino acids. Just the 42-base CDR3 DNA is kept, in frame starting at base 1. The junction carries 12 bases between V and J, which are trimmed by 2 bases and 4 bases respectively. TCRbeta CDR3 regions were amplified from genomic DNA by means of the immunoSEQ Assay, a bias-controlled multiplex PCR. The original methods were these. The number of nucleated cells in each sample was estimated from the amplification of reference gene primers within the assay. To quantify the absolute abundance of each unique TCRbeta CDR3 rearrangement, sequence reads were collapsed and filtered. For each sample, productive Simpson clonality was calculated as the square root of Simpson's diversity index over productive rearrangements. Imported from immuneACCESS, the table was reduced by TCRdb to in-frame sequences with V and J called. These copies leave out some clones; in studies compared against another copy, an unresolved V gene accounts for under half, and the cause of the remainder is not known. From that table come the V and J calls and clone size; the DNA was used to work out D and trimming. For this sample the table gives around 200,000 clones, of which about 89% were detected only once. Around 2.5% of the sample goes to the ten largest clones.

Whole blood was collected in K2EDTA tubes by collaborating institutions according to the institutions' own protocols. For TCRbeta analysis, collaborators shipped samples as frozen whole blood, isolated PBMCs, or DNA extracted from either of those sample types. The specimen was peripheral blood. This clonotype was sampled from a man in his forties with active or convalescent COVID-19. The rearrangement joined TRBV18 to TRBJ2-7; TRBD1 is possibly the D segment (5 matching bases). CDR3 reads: CASSPDSSLYEQYF. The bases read TGTGCCAGCTCACCAGACAGCTCCTTGTACGAGCAGTACTTC.